These 29 T cell receptor beta chains originate from one sample sequenced in a study of blood T cell repertoires in COVID-19. Assay: immunoSEQ multiplex PCR; the TCRdb copy retains only in-frame clones and omits some. The sample records 50,000 to 70,000 clones, about 80% being singletons. Sequencing was done on a sample of peripheral blood. All receptors derive from a man between 45 and 60 years old with active or convalescent COVID-19.

The chain has TRBV3-1 (or the pseudogene TRBV3-2) and TRBJ1-1; D is unresolved. The CDR3 is 13 residues long. Between the trimmed V and J ends, which lost 4 bases and 6 bases, there was a span of 12 bases. Germline assignment: CDR1 LGHDT and CDR2 YNNKEL (reference sequence). CDR3 sequence reads: CASSRELGAEAFF. The CDR3 DNA sequence: TGTGCCAGCAGCCGAGAGTTGGGCGCTGAAGCTTTCTTT.

This clone was recorded a few times. The CDR3 sequence is CASSPGDRGSQPQHF. The CDR3 DNA is TGCGCCAGCAGCCCGGGGGACAGGGGGTCTCAGCCCCAGCATTTT. The gene calls are TRBV5-1 and TRBJ1-5; TRBD1 matches at 11 bases. This CDR3 is built from 15 residues. V lost 4 bases to trimming and J lost 6 bases; unmatched junction nucleotides: 6. Germline-derived CDR1 and CDR2 are SGHRS and YFSETQ. Together with reference TRBV5-1 and TRBJ1-5, the CDR3 gives the full variable domain: KAGVTQTPRYLIKTRGQQVTLSCSPISGHRSVSWYQQTPGQGLQFLFEYFSETQRNKGNFPGRFSGRQFSNSRSEMNVSTLELGDSALYLCASSPGDRGSQPQHFGDGTRLSIL.

The J gene is TRBJ1-2, the V gene TRBV3-1 (or the pseudogene TRBV3-2), with no clear D. The CDR3 contains 13 residues. V gave up 2 bases and J gave up 3 bases, with 7 bases separating them. CDR1 is LGHDT and CDR2 is YNNKEL in the germline V gene (reference sequence). CDR3: CASSQIRDYGYTF. DNA of the CDR3: TGTGCCAGCAGCCAAATCCGGGACTATGGCTACACCTTC.

This chain joins TRBV29-1 and TRBJ1-4; D uncertain. The CDR3 covers 15 residues. Trimming took 4 bases from V and 2 from J, leaving 14 bases between them. Germline CDR1 reads SQVTM; CDR2 reads ANQGSEA. CDR3 bases: TGCAGCGTTGCGGGCCAACCGGGGACTAATGAAAAACTGTTTTTT. Amino acid sequence: CSVAGQPGTNEKLFF.

A few counts support this clone. The genes are TRBV12-3 or TRBV12-4 and TRBJ2-2, with D hard to call. Between the trimmed V and J ends, which lost 6 bases and 6 bases, there was a span of 8 bases. CDR3 length: 12 residues. The DNA of the CDR3 is TGTGCCAGCAGCCGTTTATCCGGGGAGCTGTTTTTT. Its translation is CASSRLSGELFF.

This chain uses TRBV7-9 with TRBJ2-7; 10 bases map to TRBD1. The CDR3 contains 15 residues. The V gene end was trimmed by 7 bases and the J gene end by 5 bases; junction bases not matched to a gene: 11. The germline V gene encodes CDR1 SEHNR and CDR2 FQNEAQ (reference sequence). The CDR3 is CASTQTGTGDHEQYF. The CDR3 coding sequence is TGTGCCAGCACCCAAACCGGGACAGGGGACCACGAGCAGTACTTC.

This clone was found a few times. The V gene is TRBV12-3 or TRBV12-4, the J gene TRBJ2-1; the D is unclear. The CDR3 has 11 amino acids. V was trimmed by 3 bases and J by 6 bases, leaving 3 bases between them. The CDR3 bases are TGTGCCAGCAGTTTCCGCAATGAGCAGTTCTTC. Its protein is CASSFRNEQFF.

The chain has TRBV29-1 and TRBJ1-1; no reliable D call. CDR1 is SQVTM and CDR2 is ANQGSEA in the germline V gene. V was cut by 4 bases and J by 5 bases, with 5 bases left in between. The CDR3 covers 10 residues. In nucleotides, the CDR3 is TGCAGCGTTGGGCGGACTGAAGCTTTCTTT. This codes for CSVGRTEAFF.

This chain joins TRBV11-2 and TRBJ2-7; D remains unclear. The CDR3 length is 14 residues. CDR1 and CDR2 (germline): SGHAT, FQNNGV. V was cut by 6 bases and J by 0 bases, with 12 bases left in between. In DNA form, the CDR3 reads TGTGCCAGCAGATATGAGATTAACTCCTACGAGCAGTACTTC. Translation gives CASRYEINSYEQYF.

The V gene is TRBV6-5, the J gene TRBJ2-7; D might be TRBD2 (6 bases). Trimming removed 6 bases from V and 3 bases from J, with 12 bases in between. The CDR3 totals 13 residues. Germline CDR1 and CDR2: MNHEY and SVGAGI. CDR3 nucleotide sequence: TGTGCCAGCAGGTTGACTAGTTACTACGAGCAGTACTTC. Its translation: CASRLTSYYEQYF.

In this sample, this clone turned up once. This chain joins TRBV5-1 and TRBJ1-3; no clear D. The germline V gene has CDR1 SGHRS and CDR2 YFSETQ. The CDR3 is 16 residues long. V was shortened by 2 bases and J by 0 bases, with 12 bases between the two germline ends. This chain's CDR3 is CASSLWTGSSGNTIYF. CDR3 nucleotide sequence: TGCGCCAGCAGCTTATGGACGGGGAGCTCTGGAAACACCATATATTTT.

The V and J genes are TRBV5-1 and TRBJ2-7; 15 bases are a match to TRBD2. The V and J ends lost 3 bases and 7 bases, in that order; junction bases with no gene match: 11. This CDR3 is 17 amino acids long. CDR1 is SGHRS, CDR2 YFSETQ, per germline. The DNA for the CDR3 is TGCGCCAGCAGCTCCAGGACTAGCGGGGGGGTATATGATGAGCAGTACTTC. Translated: CASSSRTSGGVYDEQYF.

The J gene is TRBJ2-3, the V gene TRBV12-3 or TRBV12-4; TRBD2 might be the D (7 bases). The V gene lost 10 bases and the J gene lost 0 bases, with 11 bases spanning the gap. This CDR3 is 13 amino acids long. This CDR3 reads CANGGPSTDTQYF. For the CDR3, the DNA is TGTGCCAACGGGGGGCCCAGCACAGATACGCAGTATTTT.

The V and J genes are TRBV29-1 and TRBJ2-1, with D perhaps TRBD2 (7 bases). The CDR3 is 15 amino acids. V gave up 5 bases and J gave up 0 bases, with 14 bases separating them. Germline V gives CDR1 SQVTM, CDR2 ANQGSEA. Here the CDR3 DNA reads TGCAGCGTTTCGGGGGGCCTTAGCTCCTACAATGAGCAGTTCTTC. This sequence encodes CSVSGGLSSYNEQFF.

The genes are TRBV14 and TRBJ2-5; 7 bases agree with TRBD1. CDR1 is SGHDN and CDR2 is FVKESK in the germline V gene. The V segment lost 1 base and the J segment 5 bases; nucleotides outside the gene matches: 7. The CDR3 contains 15 residues. The CDR3 loop reads CASSQGAGGRETQYF. CDR3 DNA sequence: TGTGCCAGCAGCCAAGGAGCAGGGGGTCGGGAGACCCAGTACTTC. Filled out from reference TRBV14 and TRBJ2-5, the complete variable domain reads EAGVTQFPSHSVIEKGQTVTLRCDPISGHDNLYWYRRVMGKEIKFLLHFVKESKQDESGMPNNRFLAERTGGTYSTLKVQPAELEDSGVYFCASSQGAGGRETQYFGPGTRLLVL.

The gene calls are TRBV6-5 and TRBJ1-5; 7 bases align to TRBD1. V lost 6 bases to trimming and J lost 1 base; unmatched junction nucleotides: 3. This CDR3 has 14 amino acids. Per the germline V gene, CDR1 is MNHEY and CDR2 is SVGAGI. The CDR3 nucleotides are TGTGCCAGCAGCCCGGGACAGAGCAATCAGCCCCAGCATTTT. Amino acids: CASSPGQSNQPQHF.

V usage is TRBV10-3 and J usage is TRBJ2-7, with 9 bases lining up with TRBD1. Trimming cost V 4 bases and J 5 bases; bases outside gene matches: 6. The CDR3 totals 14 residues. Per germline, CDR1 ENHRY and CDR2 SYGVKD. CDR3 sequence: CAISGPRQGDEQYF. In nucleotides, the CDR3 is TGTGCCATCAGTGGTCCGAGACAGGGGGACGAGCAGTACTTC.

This sequence joins TRBV7-3 and TRBJ1-6, with D perhaps TRBD1 (5 bases). V lost 2 bases to trimming and J lost 9 bases, with 8 bases between them. Germline V gene lookup returns CDR1 SGHTA and CDR2 FQGTGA. CDR3 length equals 13 residues. CDR3 bases: TGTGCCAGCAGCTTAGACAGAGCTTCACCCCTCCACTTT. Translation: CASSLDRASPLHF.

This clone was found once. The chain joins TRBV29-1 to TRBJ2-1; 7 bases agree with TRBD2. Germline CDR1 reads SQVTM; CDR2 reads ANQGSEA. V gave up 7 bases and J gave up 7 bases; unmatched junction bases: 7. The CDR3 has 12 residues. The CDR3 DNA reads TGCAGCGGAGGGTTCGGGGGGAATGAGCAGTTCTTC. Its protein is CSGGFGGNEQFF.

Note on this clone: This sample also contains other DNA sequences that code for the same CDR3. The V call is TRBV6-4, the J call TRBJ2-2; D gene ambiguous. The V gene's germline CDR1 is MRHNA and CDR2 SNTAGT. The CDR3 spans 13 residues. Trimming stripped 5 bases from V and 1 base from J, with 5 bases between. The CDR3 coding sequence is TGTGCCAGCAGTCGAGAGAACACCGGGGAGCTGTTTTTT. It encodes CASSRENTGELFF.

This chain links TRBV18 with TRBJ2-2, with a possible D match to TRBD2 (6 bases). V was cut by 6 bases and J by 5 bases, with 13 bases left in between. The CDR3 sequence is 14 residues long. In germline, CDR1 is KGHSH, CDR2 LQKENI. Written as DNA, the CDR3 is TGTGCCAGCTCTCCAGGGACTGAGACCGGGGAGCTGTTTTTT. Encoded protein: CASSPGTETGELFF.

The chain couples TRBV10-1 to TRBJ1-1; TRBD1 matches 8 bases. After removal of 3 bases from V and 7 bases from J, the junction contained 10 bases not matched to a gene. The CDR3 has 15 amino acids. Germline CDR1 reads WNHNN; CDR2 reads SYGVQD (reference sequence). For the CDR3, the DNA is TGCGCCAGCAGTGATTTTACGACAGGGGTATTTGAAGCTTTCTTT. Translated, it gives CASSDFTTGVFEAFF.

V usage is TRBV12-3 or TRBV12-4 and J usage is TRBJ2-1; 8 bases agree with TRBD2. CDR3 size: 13 residues. The V gene end was trimmed by 6 bases and the J gene end by 5 bases; junction bases not matched to a gene: 3. This CDR3 reads CASRIAGNNEQFF. The CDR3 DNA sequence: TGTGCCAGCAGGATAGCGGGAAACAATGAGCAGTTCTTC.

CDR3 sequence: CASTQGMFTEAFF. The DNA of the CDR3 is TGTGCCAGCACCCAGGGTATGTTCACTGAAGCTTTCTTT. The gene calls are TRBV2 and TRBJ1-1, with D possibly matching TRBD1 (5 bases). CDR3 length: 13 amino acids. V was cut by 7 bases and J by 4 bases, with 13 bases left in between. In germline, CDR1 is SNHLY, CDR2 FYNNEI.

Concerning this clone itself: A read error may be the cause here, since a much bigger clone is one base away. The same CDR3 also results from other DNA sequences found in this sample. The chain joins TRBV19 to TRBJ1-1, with a tentative D call TRBD1 (6 bases). The germline CDR1 and CDR2 sequences are LNHDA and SQIVND (reference sequence). Trimming took off 11 bases at V and 10 bases at J, with 23 bases between the two ends. CDR3 length equals 13 residues. The DNA of the CDR3 is TGTGCCCGCCATGGGGGGGAGGGGGGGGCAGCTTTCTTT. Protein product: CARHGGEGGAAFF.

This chain uses TRBV2 with TRBJ1-1; a weak D match, TRBD1 (6 bases). CDR3 length equals 15 residues. Trimming stripped 7 bases from V and 5 bases from J, with 20 bases between. Germline CDR1 is SNHLY and CDR2 is FYNNEI. The CDR3 loop reads CASKSRQAAGTEAFF. The CDR3 nucleotides are TGTGCCAGCAAAAGCAGACAGGCCGCCGGGACTGAAGCTTTCTTT.

The chain employs TRBV5-1 and TRBJ2-5; maybe TRBD2 (5 bases). The germline V and J ends were trimmed by 0 bases and 5 bases, with 17 bases remaining between them. This CDR3 has 16 amino acids. Per germline, CDR1 SGHRS and CDR2 YFSETQ. CDR3 loop: CASSLGASPRGETQYF. The DNA of the CDR3 is TGCGCCAGCAGCTTGGGTGCAAGCCCTAGAGGGGAGACCCAGTACTTC.

The rearrangement joins TRBV15 to TRBJ2-7; 8 nucleotides line up with TRBD1. Germline values: CDR1 LNHNV, CDR2 YYDKDF (reference sequence). J lost 3 bases, V lost 0 bases, and 4 bases had no gene match. The CDR3 contains 15 residues. The CDR3 protein is CATSRDQGAFYEQYF. CDR3 DNA sequence: TGTGCCACCAGCAGAGACCAGGGGGCCTTCTACGAGCAGTACTTC. Full variable domain (rest looked up from reference TRBV15 and TRBJ2-7): DAMVIQNPRYQVTQFGKPVTLSCSQTLNHNVMYWYQQKSSQAPKLLFHYYDKDFNNEADTPDNFQSRRPNTSFCFLDIRSPGLGDTAMYLCATSRDQGAFYEQYFGPGTRLTVT.

The chain carries TRBV7-8 and TRBJ1-1; D not resolved. Germline V gene lookup returns CDR1 SGHVS and CDR2 FQNEAQ. CDR3 length: 14 amino acids. Trimming cost V 5 bases and J 7 bases, with 17 bases left between them. In DNA form, the CDR3 reads TGTGCCAGCAGCCAGTCGAGGGTTGTAGGTGAAGCTTTCTTT. Translated, it gives CASSQSRVVGEAFF. The entire variable domain, with the rest obtained from reference TRBV7-8 and TRBJ1-1, is as follows: GAGVSQSPRYKVAKRGQDVALRCDPISGHVSLFWYQQALGQGPEFLTYFQNEAQLDKSGLPSDRFFAERPEGSVSTLKIQRTQQEDSAVYLCASSQSRVVGEAFFGQGTRLTVV.